A single sample is the source of the 20 T cell receptor beta chains below, sequenced in a study of blood T cell repertoires in COVID-19. The protocol was immunoSEQ multiplex PCR, while the TCRdb copy is restricted to in-frame clones and leaves out a portion. This table has a few hundred thousand clones, 75% to 90% appearing once. Source material: PBMCs or T cells enriched from blood (not recorded which). These receptors all come from a woman aged 45-59 years who had recovered from COVID-19.

V and J are TRBV18 and TRBJ1-4; D is perhaps TRBD1 (5 bases). Germline values: CDR1 KGHSH, CDR2 LQKENI. Trimming removed 6 bases from V and 8 bases from J, with 19 bases in between. This CDR3 comprises 15 residues. The DNA of the CDR3 is TGTGCCAGCTCTTCCGGGAGGGGTCCCTACGAAAAACTGTTTTTT. It is translated as CASSSGRGPYEKLFF.

The chain is built from TRBV11-2 and TRBJ1-2; weak D call: TRBD1 (5 bases). Per the germline V gene, CDR1 is SGHAT and CDR2 is FQNNGV. Trimming removed 5 bases from V and 4 bases from J, with 17 bases in between. CDR3 length: 15 amino acids. CDR3 loop: CASSPKGHGVYGYTF. The CDR3 coding sequence is TGTGCCAGCAGCCCCAAGGGGCACGGCGTCTATGGCTACACCTTC.

The V call is TRBV10-3, the J call TRBJ1-3; 8 positions match TRBD1. Germline loops: CDR1 ENHRY, CDR2 SYGVKD. The length of the CDR3 is 17 residues. J lost 0 bases, V lost 8 bases, and 12 bases had no gene match. This CDR3 reads CAIGRSGTGFSGNTIYF. The CDR3 DNA is TGTGCCATCGGGAGATCCGGGACAGGCTTCTCTGGAAACACCATATATTTT.

This clone was detected a few times. This chain joins TRBV20-1 and TRBJ2-1; D not resolved. The CDR3 length is 10 residues. V was shortened by 6 bases and J by 10 bases, with 10 bases between the two germline ends. Looked up from germline, CDR1 is DFQATT and CDR2 is SNEGSKA (reference sequence). The CDR3 reads CSATTREQFF. The DNA of the CDR3 is TGCAGTGCAACGACCAGGGAGCAGTTCTTC.

This chain connects TRBV24-1 to TRBJ1-2, with TRBD1 matching over 12 bases. The CDR3 consists of 18 residues. V lost 5 bases, J lost 6 bases, and 15 bases stayed unmatched. CDR1 KGHDR and CDR2 SFDVKD come from the germline V gene. CDR3 sequence: CATSAPGGTGGARDGYTF. In nucleotides, the CDR3 is TGTGCCACCAGTGCACCCGGCGGGACAGGGGGCGCAAGGGATGGCTACACCTTC.

The gene calls are TRBV15 and TRBJ2-5, with 7 positions matching TRBD2. The CDR3 runs 15 residues. CDR1 and CDR2 from the germline V gene are LNHNV and YYDKDF (reference sequence). V trimming: 1 base; J trimming: 4 bases; junction bases outside the gene matches: 6. In DNA form, the CDR3 reads TGTGCCACCAGCAGAGCACCAGGGAGGGGAGAGACCCAGTACTTC. It codes for CATSRAPGRGETQYF.

A single count supports this clone. This sequence joins TRBV7-2 and TRBJ2-1; 11 bases are a match to TRBD2. V was pared by 5 bases and J by 3 bases, with 3 bases of the junction left unmatched. Germline CDR1 is SGHTA and CDR2 is FQGNSA. This CDR3 comprises 15 residues. CDR3 nucleotides: TGTGCCAGCAGCCGTAGCGGGAGGGTCTACAATGAGCAGTTCTTC. Its translation is CASSRSGRVYNEQFF.

The chain joins TRBV7-7 to TRBJ2-1; TRBD2 matches 12 bases. Germline V gene lookup returns CDR1 SSHAT and CDR2 FNYEAQ (reference sequence). The CDR3 sequence is 16 residues long. V lost 5 bases to trimming and J lost 4 bases; unmatched junction nucleotides: 6. The CDR3 protein is CASSPRGLAGYNEQFF. CDR3 nucleotide sequence: TGTGCCAGCAGCCCCCGGGGACTAGCGGGTTACAATGAGCAGTTCTTC. Together with reference TRBV7-7 and TRBJ2-1, the CDR3 gives the full variable domain: GAGVSQSPRYKVTKRGQDVTLRCDPISSHATLYWYQQALGQGPEFLTYFNYEAQPDKSGLPSDRFSAERPEGSISTLTIQRTEQRDSAMYRCASSPRGLAGYNEQFFGPGTRLTVL.

J is TRBJ1-2 and V is TRBV6-5, with TRBD1 matching over 8 bases. The length of the CDR3 is 16 residues. Germline loops: CDR1 MNHEY, CDR2 SVGAGI. V was pared by 4 bases and J by 0 bases, with 7 bases of the junction left unmatched. The CDR3 bases are TGTGCCAGCAGTTCTAGGACAGGGAGGGCTAACTATGGCTACACCTTC. The encoded protein is CASSSRTGRANYGYTF.

This clone was found once. V is TRBV9 and J is TRBJ1-6, with a weak D call TRBD1 (5 bases). Trimming took off 0 bases at V and 13 bases at J, with 14 bases between the two ends. This CDR3 has 14 amino acids. Germline V CDR1 and CDR2: SGDLS, YYNGEE. CDR3 sequence reads: CASSVGVGGSPLHF. The CDR3 bases are TGTGCCAGCAGCGTAGGGGTGGGGGGTAGTCCCCTCCACTTT.

This chain connects TRBV29-1 to TRBJ1-2; 7 positions agree with TRBD1. V shed 4 bases and J 2 bases; nucleotides not matched to a gene: 4. CDR1 is SQVTM and CDR2 is ANQGSEA in the germline V gene. There are 13 residues in the CDR3. In DNA, the CDR3 is TGCAGCGTTGGGACGGACAGGAACTATGGCTACACCTTC. Its translation is CSVGTDRNYGYTF.

The chain links TRBV30 to TRBJ2-3, with 9 bases aligning to TRBD2. Germline CDR1 and CDR2: GTSNPN and SVGIG (reference sequence). V lost 1 base to trimming and J lost 11 bases; unmatched junction nucleotides: 7. The CDR3 is 13 residues long. The CDR3: CAWSGREGPGQYF. Written as DNA, the CDR3 is TGTGCCTGGAGTGGGCGGGAGGGACCGGGGCAGTATTTT. The complete variable domain, with remaining parts taken from reference TRBV30 and TRBJ2-3, reads SQTIHQWPATLVQPVGSPLSLECTVEGTSNPNLYWYRQAAGRGLQLLFYSVGIGQISSEVPQNLSASRPQDRQFILSSKKLLLSDSGFYLCAWSGREGPGQYFGPGTRLTVL.

V and J are TRBV2 and TRBJ1-2, with D hard to call. CDR3 length equals 14 residues. From germline, CDR1 is SNHLY and CDR2 FYNNEI. V was trimmed by 1 base and J by 8 bases, leaving 14 bases between them. This CDR3 reads CASSEGVRVGGYTF. DNA for the CDR3: TGTGCCAGCAGTGAAGGGGTGCGGGTCGGCGGCTACACCTTC.

This chain links TRBV7-9 with TRBJ2-7; 8 positions agree with TRBD2. Trimming removed 3 bases from V and 2 bases from J; junction bases left unmatched: 6. The germline V gene encodes CDR1 SEHNR and CDR2 FQNEAQ (reference sequence). The CDR3 spans 15 residues. CDR3 in amino acids: CASSLGTSVTYEQYF. CDR3 nucleotide sequence: TGTGCCAGCAGCTTGGGGACTAGTGTTACCTACGAGCAGTACTTC.

The gene calls are TRBV4-2 and TRBJ2-7, with 11 bases matching TRBD1. The CDR3 is made up of 21 amino acids. J lost 1 base, V lost 3 bases, and 20 bases had no gene match. The germline V gene encodes CDR1 LGHNA and CDR2 YNFKEQ. For the CDR3, the DNA is TGTGCCAGCAGCCATCCGAGACCGGGACAGGGGGTGGCTGGAAAGTCCTACGAGCAGTACTTC. Translating it yields CASSHPRPGQGVAGKSYEQYF.

The chain recombines TRBV30 with TRBJ2-2; 9 bases line up with TRBD2. The CDR3 spans 15 residues. Germline assignment: CDR1 GTSNPN and CDR2 SVGIG (reference sequence). The junction had 7 bases not matched to a gene; V was cut back by 1 base and J by 7 bases. CDR3 nucleotide sequence: TGTGCCTGGAGTGCCAGGACTAGCGTTAGCGGGGAGCTGTTTTTT. Protein product: CAWSARTSVSGELFF.

J is TRBJ2-3 and V is TRBV19, with a weak D call TRBD2 (7 bases). Germline CDR1 and CDR2: LNHDA and SQIVND (reference sequence). Between the trimmed V and J ends, which lost 9 bases and 5 bases, there was a span of 21 bases. CDR3 length: 15 amino acids. CDR3 amino acids: CASHRGGGVRDTQYF. In DNA form, the CDR3 reads TGTGCCAGCCACCGGGGAGGGGGGGTCCGAGATACGCAGTATTTT.

The chain couples TRBV30 to TRBJ1-2; 8 bases align to TRBD1. Germline CDR1 and CDR2: GTSNPN and SVGIG (reference sequence). The junction had 8 bases not matched to a gene; V was cut back by 2 bases and J by 3 bases. CDR3 length: 15 amino acids. This CDR3 reads CAWSIPGQEDYGYTF. CDR3 in DNA: TGTGCCTGGAGTATCCCGGGACAGGAGGACTATGGCTACACCTTC.

J is TRBJ2-7 and V is TRBV2; 7 bases match TRBD2. This CDR3 region has 15 residues. The germline V gene has CDR1 SNHLY and CDR2 FYNNEI. With V trimmed by 9 bases and J by 0 bases, 11 bases remained unmatched. Written as DNA, the CDR3 is TGTGCCAGTTGGCACACTAGCGAAAACTCCTACGAGCAGTACTTC. It codes for CASWHTSENSYEQYF.

The gene calls are TRBV6-5 and TRBJ2-1; 7 bases map to TRBD1. Per the germline V gene, CDR1 is MNHEY and CDR2 is SVGAGI. The V segment lost 6 bases and the J segment 2 bases; nucleotides outside the gene matches: 7. CDR3 length: 15 amino acids. The CDR3 here is CASSLDRETYNEQFF. CDR3 bases: TGTGCCAGCAGCCTTGACAGGGAGACCTACAATGAGCAGTTCTTC.